This T cell receptor beta chain came from a study of T cell repertoires in cytomegalovirus infection. Looking at the study overall: CMV epitopes, recently identified HLA-C-restricted and well-studied HLA-B-restricted, were used. CMV infection and matching HLA type were both indicated by public TCR beta signatures. The study, taken as a whole, reports: The ex vivo response was dominated by HLA-C-restricted CMV-specific TCR beta clonotypes. Identification of carriers of CMV plus the relevant HLA was performed using cumulative public TCR beta family frequency.

TCRdb reprocessed the reads with MiXCR, giving one entry per CDR3 protein. The sample lists 700,000 to 950,000 distinct CDR3 sequences; roughly 33% were seen once. This clonotype was recorded many times. Its antigen is unidentified. The sequencing used cultured CD8+ T cells from PBMCs, collected from culture after CMV antigen stimulation. This clonotype was sampled from a human donor in good health (CMV status not recorded). Some clones in this sample may be carry-over from other donors' samples.

In DNA, the CDR3 is TGTGCCAGCAGCCTCCGGTCGGGACTAGCGGGGGTAAATGAGCAGTTCTTC. Protein sequence: CASSLRSGLAGVNEQFF. The V and J genes are TRBV7-3 and TRBJ2-1; 14 positions agree with TRBD2. The CDR3 consists of 17 residues. V trimming: 5 bases; J trimming: 7 bases; junction bases outside the gene matches: 10. Germline V lookup: CDR1 SGHTA, CDR2 FQGTGA.